The 13 T cell receptor beta chains in this list originate from one sample, sequenced in a study of control samples from healthy donors and cancer patients. Only in-frame clones appear in the TCRdb table, and some are missing; sequencing was by immunoSEQ multiplex PCR. This table has about 250,000 clones, almost 85% appearing once. The specimen was PBMCs. These receptors came from a woman aged 55-69 years with lung cancer.

The chain has TRBV28 and TRBJ2-7; perhaps TRBD1 as D (6 bases). Trimming took off 6 bases at V and 3 bases at J, with 15 bases between the two ends. Germline V gene lookup returns CDR1 MDHEN and CDR2 SYDVKM. CDR3 length: 14 residues. CDR3 DNA: TGTGCCAGCAGGCCACAGGGACCATTCTACGAGCAGTACTTC. This encodes CASRPQGPFYEQYF. Full variable domain (rest looked up from reference TRBV28 and TRBJ2-7): DVKVTQSSRYLVKRTGEKVFLECVQDMDHENMFWYRQDPGLGLRLIYFSYDVKMKEKGDIPEGYSVSREKKERFSLILESASTNQTSMYLCASRPQGPFYEQYFGPGTRLTVT.

The chain joins TRBV9 to TRBJ1-5, with 7 bases lining up with TRBD1. The V gene's germline CDR1 is SGDLS and CDR2 YYNGEE. The CDR3 has 15 amino acids. Unmatched junction bases numbered 8, after V lost 2 bases and J lost 6 bases. This CDR3 reads CASSVSWQGGQPQHF. CDR3 sequence (DNA): TGTGCCAGCAGCGTTTCCTGGCAGGGGGGTCAGCCCCAGCATTTT.

In this sample, this clone turned up a few times. The rearrangement links TRBV19 to TRBJ1-1; tentative D call: TRBD1 (5 bases). This CDR3 is built from 13 residues. Trimming removed 2 bases at V and 9 bases at J, with 13 bases between. Germline V gene data show CDR1 as LNHDA and CDR2 as SQIVND (reference sequence). The DNA for the CDR3 is TGTGCCAGTAGTATAACTCTTGAGGGGCAAGCTTTCTTT. This encodes CASSITLEGQAFF.

The rearrangement uses TRBV19 and TRBJ2-3, with 8 bases aligning to TRBD1. In germline, CDR1 is LNHDA, CDR2 SQIVND (reference sequence). The CDR3 is 15 amino acids. With 1 base clipped from V and 2 bases from J, the junction kept 2 bases outside the gene matches. The CDR3 region is CASSIGDRPTDTQYF. CDR3 DNA sequence: TGTGCCAGTAGTATAGGGGACAGGCCCACAGATACGCAGTATTTT. Variable domain in full (rest from reference TRBV19 and TRBJ2-3): DGGITQSPKYLFRKEGQNVTLSCEQNLNHDAMYWYRQDPGQGLRLIYYSQIVNDFQKGDIAEGYSVSREKKESFPLTVTSAQKNPTAFYLCASSIGDRPTDTQYFGPGTRLTVL.

The chain joins TRBV6-1 to TRBJ1-5; D perhaps matches TRBD1 (5 bases). Trimming cost V 4 bases and J 3 bases, with 19 bases left between them. Germline V lookup: CDR1 MNHNS, CDR2 SASEGT. CDR3 length: 17 amino acids. The CDR3 sequence: CASSGISRVGANQPQHF. The CDR3 DNA reads TGTGCCAGCAGTGGAATCTCGCGAGTAGGGGCCAATCAGCCCCAGCATTTT.

A word on this clone: Other DNA sequences in this specimen translate into the identical CDR3. V gene TRBV6-5 combines with J gene TRBJ2-7, with D unclear. This CDR3 has 14 amino acids. V dropped 0 bases and J dropped 0 bases, with 6 bases sitting between them. Germline loops: CDR1 MNHEY, CDR2 SVGAGI. CDR3 nucleotide sequence: TGTGCCAGCAGTTACTCCTCTAGCTCCTACGAGCAGTACTTC. Protein sequence: CASSYSSSSYEQYF.

The rearrangement uses TRBV30 and TRBJ1-3; D call uncertain. V gave up 3 bases and J gave up 0 bases, with 6 bases separating them. The CDR3 has 13 residues. CDR1 is GTSNPN and CDR2 is SVGIG in the germline V gene (reference sequence). CDR3 in amino acids: CAWSDNSGNTIYF. CDR3 bases: TGTGCCTGGAGCGACAACTCTGGAAACACCATATATTTT.

The chain joins TRBV6-4 to TRBJ2-1, with D maybe TRBD2 (5 bases). CDR3 length equals 15 residues. CDR1 and CDR2 (germline): MRHNA, SNTAGT. Between the trimmed V and J ends, which lost 0 bases and 3 bases, there was a span of 9 bases. As DNA, the CDR3 is TGTGCCAGCAGTGACTCACGGACTGACTACAATGAGCAGTTCTTC. This encodes CASSDSRTDYNEQFF.

The gene calls are TRBV27 and TRBJ1-5; TRBD1 aligns across 8 bases. Germline CDR1 MNHEY, CDR2 SMNVEV (reference sequence). The V segment lost 5 bases and the J segment 4 bases; nucleotides outside the gene matches: 10. The CDR3 is made up of 16 amino acids. CDR3 nucleotide sequence: TGTGCCAGCAGTATCAACAGGGGGTTTGGGAATCAGCCCCAGCATTTT. Translating gives CASSINRGFGNQPQHF.

This chain connects TRBV5-6 to TRBJ2-1, with 12 bases lining up with TRBD2. V shed 1 base, J shed 0 bases, and the junction held 5 bases outside the gene matches. The CDR3 is made up of 18 amino acids. Germline CDR1 reads SGHDT; CDR2 reads YYEEEE. In nucleotides, the CDR3 is TGTGCCAGCAGCTTGACTAGCGGGAGGACGAGCTCCTACAATGAGCAGTTCTTC. Translation: CASSLTSGRTSSYNEQFF. The whole variable domain, remainder taken from reference TRBV5-6 and TRBJ2-1, is DAGVTQSPTHLIKTRGQQVTLRCSPKSGHDTVSWYQQALGQGPQFIFQYYEEEERQRGNFPDRFSGHQFPNYSSELNVNALLLGDSALYLCASSLTSGRTSSYNEQFFGPGTRLTVL.

The genes are TRBV27 and TRBJ1-1; weak D call: TRBD1 (6 bases). The CDR3 covers 15 residues. V gave up 6 bases and J gave up 5 bases, with 19 bases separating them. Germline V CDR1 and CDR2: MNHEY, SMNVEV (reference sequence). DNA of the CDR3: TGTGCCAGCAGCATTACAGGGTTTCGTGGGACTGAAGCTTTCTTT. Encoded protein: CASSITGFRGTEAFF.

CDR3 residues: CASSSDGTQNIQYF. As DNA, the CDR3 is TGCGCCAGCAGTAGTGACGGGACACAAAACATTCAGTACTTC. V usage is TRBV5-1 and J usage is TRBJ2-4, with D possibly being TRBD1 (6 bases). CDR3 length: 14 amino acids. Trimming pared 5 bases from V and 5 bases from J, leaving 14 bases between. CDR1 and CDR2 (germline): SGHRS, YFSETQ.

The chain links TRBV5-1 to TRBJ2-2, with 8 positions matching TRBD1. The CDR3 has 15 residues. Germline V CDR1 and CDR2: SGHRS, YFSETQ. The trim removed 4 bases at V and 0 bases at J, leaving 2 bases unmatched. The CDR3 nucleotides are TGCGCCAGCAGCCTGGACAGGGCGAACACCGGGGAGCTGTTTTTT. It codes for CASSLDRANTGELFF.